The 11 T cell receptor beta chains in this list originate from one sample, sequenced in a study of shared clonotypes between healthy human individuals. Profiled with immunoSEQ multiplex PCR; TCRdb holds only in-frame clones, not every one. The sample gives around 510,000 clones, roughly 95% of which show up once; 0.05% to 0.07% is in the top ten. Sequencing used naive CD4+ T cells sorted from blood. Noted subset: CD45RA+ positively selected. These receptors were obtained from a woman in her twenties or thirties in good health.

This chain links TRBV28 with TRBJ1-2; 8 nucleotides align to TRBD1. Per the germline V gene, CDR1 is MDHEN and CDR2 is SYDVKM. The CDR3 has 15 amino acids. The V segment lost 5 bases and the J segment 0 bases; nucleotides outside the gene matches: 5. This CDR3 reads CASSRWTGSNYGYTF. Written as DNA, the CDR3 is TGTGCCAGCAGTCGGTGGACAGGGTCTAACTATGGCTACACCTTC.

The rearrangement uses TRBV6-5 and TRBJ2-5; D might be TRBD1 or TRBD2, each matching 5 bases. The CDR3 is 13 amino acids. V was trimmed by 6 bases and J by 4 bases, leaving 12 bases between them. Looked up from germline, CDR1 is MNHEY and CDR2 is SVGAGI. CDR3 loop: CASSPRDPETQYF. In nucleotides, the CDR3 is TGTGCCAGCAGCCCAAGGGACCCAGAGACCCAGTACTTC.

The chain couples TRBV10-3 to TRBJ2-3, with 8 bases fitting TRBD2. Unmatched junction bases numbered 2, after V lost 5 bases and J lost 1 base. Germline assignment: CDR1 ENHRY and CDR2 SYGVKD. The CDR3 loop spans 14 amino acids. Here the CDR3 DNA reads TGTGCCATCAGTCTGACTAGCGGCACAGATACGCAGTATTTT. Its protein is CAISLTSGTDTQYF.

This CDR3 reads CASSFPGRTTSGANVLTF. The DNA for the CDR3 is TGTGCCAGCAGCTTCCCGGGACGGACGACCTCTGGGGCCAACGTCCTGACTTTC. The V gene is TRBV7-8, the J gene TRBJ2-6; D might be TRBD1 or TRBD2, each matching 5 bases. Trimming removed 3 bases at V and 0 bases at J, with 15 bases between. The germline CDR1 and CDR2 sequences are SGHVS and FQNEAQ. This CDR3 region has 18 residues.

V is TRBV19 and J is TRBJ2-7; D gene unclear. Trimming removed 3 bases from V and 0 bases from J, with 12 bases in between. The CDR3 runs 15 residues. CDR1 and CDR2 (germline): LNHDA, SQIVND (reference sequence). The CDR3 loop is CASSIRAHSSYEQYF. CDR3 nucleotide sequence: TGTGCCAGTAGTATTAGGGCGCACAGCTCCTACGAGCAGTACTTC.

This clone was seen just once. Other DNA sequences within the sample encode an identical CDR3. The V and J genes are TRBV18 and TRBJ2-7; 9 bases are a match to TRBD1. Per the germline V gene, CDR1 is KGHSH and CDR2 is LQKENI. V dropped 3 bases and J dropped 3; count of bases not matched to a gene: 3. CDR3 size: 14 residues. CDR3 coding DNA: TGTGCCAGCTCACCCCCGGGACAGGGCTACGAGCAGTACTTC. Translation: CASSPPGQGYEQYF.

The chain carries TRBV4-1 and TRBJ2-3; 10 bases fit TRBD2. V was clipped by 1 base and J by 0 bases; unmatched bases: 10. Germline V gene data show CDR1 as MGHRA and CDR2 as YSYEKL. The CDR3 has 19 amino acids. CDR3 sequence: CASSQVALAGWLSTDTQYF. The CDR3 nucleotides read TGCGCCAGCAGCCAAGTAGCACTAGCGGGATGGCTCAGCACAGATACGCAGTATTTT.

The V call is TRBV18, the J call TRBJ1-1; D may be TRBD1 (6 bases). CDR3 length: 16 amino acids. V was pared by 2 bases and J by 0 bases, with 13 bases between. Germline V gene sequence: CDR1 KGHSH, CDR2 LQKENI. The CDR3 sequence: CASSPNAGTLNTEAFF. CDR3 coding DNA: TGTGCCAGCTCACCAAATGCCGGGACACTGAACACTGAAGCTTTCTTT. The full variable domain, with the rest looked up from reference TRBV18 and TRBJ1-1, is NAGVMQNPRHLVRRRGQEARLRCSPMKGHSHVYWYRQLPEEGLKFMVYLQKENIIDESGMPKERFSAEFPKEGPSILRIQQVVRGDSAAYFCASSPNAGTLNTEAFFGQGTRLTVV.

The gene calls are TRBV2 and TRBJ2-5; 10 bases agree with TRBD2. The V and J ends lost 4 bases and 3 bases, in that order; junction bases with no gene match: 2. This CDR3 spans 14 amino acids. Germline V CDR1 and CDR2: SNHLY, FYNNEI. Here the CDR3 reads CASSVGLAEETQYF. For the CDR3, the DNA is TGTGCCAGCAGTGTAGGACTAGCGGAAGAGACCCAGTACTTC.

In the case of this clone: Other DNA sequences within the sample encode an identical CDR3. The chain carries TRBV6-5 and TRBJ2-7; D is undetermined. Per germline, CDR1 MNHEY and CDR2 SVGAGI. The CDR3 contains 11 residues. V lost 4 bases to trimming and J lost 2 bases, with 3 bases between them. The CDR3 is CASSSTYEQYF. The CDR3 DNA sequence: TGTGCCAGCAGTTCGACCTACGAGCAGTACTTC.

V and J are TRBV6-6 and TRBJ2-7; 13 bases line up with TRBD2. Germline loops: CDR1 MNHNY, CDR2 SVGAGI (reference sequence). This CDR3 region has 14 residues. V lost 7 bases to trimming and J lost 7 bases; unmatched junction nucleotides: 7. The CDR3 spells CASTRTSGSWEQYF. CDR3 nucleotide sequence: TGTGCCAGCACCCGGACTAGCGGGAGTTGGGAGCAGTACTTC.